This TCR beta chain was observed in a study of CD8 T cells in ankylosing spondylitis listed by TCRdb under 2017. For the wider study: The study profiled T cell receptor beta repertoires in healthy donors and ankylosing spondylitis patients to find disease-linked TCR variants. Peripheral blood samples were taken, and synovial fluid was additionally collected from ankylosing spondylitis patients. In total, the full study cohort was made up of 85 to 140 healthy donors and 25 to 30 ankylosing spondylitis patients.

Sequenced using an Illumina HiSeq 2500. Quantitative 5'-RACE with molecular barcodes was used to prepare TCR beta libraries. The source study handled its data this way. A new computational method, built on a probabilistic model of VDJ rearrangement, was used to identify disease-linked TCR variants. The public reads were quality trimmed at Q25 with fastp and then assembled into clones with MiXCR by TCRdb, keeping productive beta chains. Rows with one shared CDR3 protein collapse into an entry with the most common genes and DNA. For this entry, the V and J calls and clone size follow TCRdb and not the study's own pipeline. The table for this sample lists over 30,000 distinct CDR3 sequences; around 15% of them were counted only once. The ten biggest clones cover about a third of the sample. A note on this clonotype: The clone's antigen remains unknown. One base away there is no much larger clone; base qualities are not given.

Beyond this particular receptor, the publication reports: Some motif variants had previously been reported in the synovial fluid and blood of reactive arthritis patients, which suggests shared mechanisms of disease initiation. A CD8+ phenotype was shown by the disease-linked clones, which were found at relatively low frequencies in peripheral blood. Significant enrichment of the disease-linked clones was reported in matched synovial fluid samples from ankylosing spondylitis patients. Blood from ankylosing spondylitis patients appeared to be characterized by a TCR beta motif composed of about eight highly homologous amino acid variants.

The germline V gene yields MGHDK for CDR1 and SYGVNS for CDR2. Inclusive of the bounding cysteine and phenylalanine, the CDR3 is 18 residues long. CDR3 DNA only is kept here, 54 bases in frame from base 1. V trim: 5 bases; J trim: 4 bases; unmatched bases: 19. Synovial fluid samples and blood samples obtained from the same ankylosing spondylitis patients were matched. The clonotype comes from a male donor with ankylosing spondylitis. Sequencing was carried out using synovial fluid, either unsorted or a sorted T cell fraction (not recorded which). The chain joins TRBV25-1 to TRBJ1-2, with TRBD1 matching 7 junction bases. The sequence in DNA is TGTGCCAGCAGTTTTGTTAGCCCGGTAGACAGGGCTTTCTATGGCTACACCTTC. Translated, this gives CASSFVSPVDRAFYGYTF.